This T cell receptor (beta chain) was captured in a study of blood T cell repertoires in COVID-19. Study details: Researchers got acute and convalescent COVID-19 samples from the United States, Italy and Spain. T cells, B-cell-depleted T cells, or PBMCs provided the cDNA or gDNA that served as material.

Per the original data handling: Amplification of reference gene primers was used by the study to estimate nucleated cell counts. Produced via immunoSEQ multiplex PCR; TCRdb's table is partial and in-frame only. V and J calls and clone size are those listed in that table; D and trimming were worked out from the DNA. Here the sample spans 150,000 to 200,000 clones, around nine tenths being singletons. This CDR3 has 14 amino acids. Deletions cut 8 bases from V and 2 bases from J, with 16 bases between. Germline values: CDR1 MNHEY, CDR2 SVGAGI. This receptor was taken from a man aged 60 to 75 with active or convalescent COVID-19. The J gene is TRBJ2-7, the V gene TRBV6-5; TRBD1 is a possible D gene (6 bases). The sequenced sample was peripheral blood. CDR3 sequence: CASGSPGQPYEQYF. The CDR3 nucleotides are TGTGCCAGCGGATCCCCGGGACAACCCTACGAGCAGTACTTC.